This TCR beta chain was documented in a study of blood T cell repertoires in COVID-19 (dated by TCRdb to 2019 to 2021). For the wider study: Samples from collaborators originated in the United States, Italy and Spain and spanned both the acute and convalescent phases of COVID-19. The material from the prospective study consisted of cDNA or gDNA derived from T cells, B-cell-depleted T cells, or PBMCs. Deeply sampled blood TCRbeta repertoires from subjects exposed to, actively infected with, or recovered from COVID-19 were included in the dataset. The repertoires were released in a freely available public database meant as a resource for research on the immune response to SARS-CoV-2. Samples were obtained from the ongoing ImmuneRACE study (first 160 participants) and from about 1,300 subjects provided by 6 global collaborators. A de-identified subject ID, COVID-19 status, age in years and sex were almost always included in the sample metadata. Where HLA class I and class II types were available, the types were taken from metadata supplied by the sample provider, not from assay-based typing. Results the study describes overall, beyond this receptor: The amount of clinical and demographic metadata varied by source and participant and was provided uncurated.

In the prospective study, participants were 18 to 89 years old, resided in approximately 25 geographic areas of the United States, and were enrolled through a virtual design. To assign participants to cohorts, the prospective study relied on clinical history that participants themselves reported in a screening survey and a study questionnaire. Recovered participants in ImmuneRACE Cohort 3 were defined by two consecutive negative NP/OP PCR tests, clearance by a healthcare professional, or resolution of symptoms. In the prospective study, mobile phlebotomists collected whole blood, serum and a nasopharyngeal or oropharyngeal swab from each participant. Over a roughly two-month period, participants in the prospective study had the option of providing additional blood draws and questionnaires. Prospective study blood samples were shipped either frozen or at room temperature before DNA extraction. Germline trimming amounts to 7 bases on V and 1 base on J, with 16 as the count of junction bases outside the gene matches. Per the germline V gene, MDHEN is the CDR1 and SYDVKM is the CDR2. Including cysteine and phenylalanine, the CDR3 has 18 amino acids. The kept DNA is CDR3 alone, 54 bases in frame from the first base.

TCRbeta CDR3 regions were amplified from genomic DNA by means of the immunoSEQ Assay, a bias-controlled multiplex PCR. On the authors' methods: The number of nucleated cells in each sample was estimated from the amplification of reference gene primers within the assay. To quantify the absolute abundance of each unique TCRbeta CDR3 rearrangement, sequence reads were collapsed and filtered. For each sample, productive Simpson clonality was calculated as the square root of Simpson's diversity index across productive rearrangements. In TCRdb, the immuneACCESS table is reduced to in-frame sequences with V and J assigned. These tables do not hold every clone; where another copy was compared, an unresolved V gene accounts for under half, and the others remain unexplained. That table is the source of V, J and clone size, and D and trimming were worked out from the DNA. The sample has some 160,000 clones on record, around four fifths of them singletons. Jointly, the top ten make up approximately 8% of the sample.

As for this clone: The antigen it binds to is not known. No qualities accompany the bases; no much larger clone lies one base away.

The sequencing sample was made of PBMCs or T cells enriched from blood (not recorded which). This receptor chain uses TRBV28 and TRBJ1-2; 9 bases in between match TRBD1. This sequence was found in a woman between 45 and 60 years old who had recovered from COVID-19. The CDR3 sequence is CASITPRTGDNINYGYTF. The DNA reads as follows: TGTGCCAGCATCACTCCGCGGACAGGGGACAATATTAACTATGGCTACACCTTC.